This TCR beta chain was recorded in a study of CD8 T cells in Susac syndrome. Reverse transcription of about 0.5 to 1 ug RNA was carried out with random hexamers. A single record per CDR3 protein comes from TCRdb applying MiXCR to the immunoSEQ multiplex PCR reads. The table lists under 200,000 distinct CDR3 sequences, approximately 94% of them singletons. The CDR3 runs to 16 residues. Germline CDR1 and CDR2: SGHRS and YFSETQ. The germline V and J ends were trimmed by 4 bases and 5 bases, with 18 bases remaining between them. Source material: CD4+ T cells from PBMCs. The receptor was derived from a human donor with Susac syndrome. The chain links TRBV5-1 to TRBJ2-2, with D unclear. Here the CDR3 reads CASSPRSRTETGELFF. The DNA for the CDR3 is TGCGCCAGCAGCCCCCGGTCCCGGACCGAAACCGGGGAGCTGTTTTTT.